This T cell receptor (beta chain) stems from a study of blood T cell repertoires in COVID-19. On the study more broadly: T cells, B-cell-depleted T cells, or PBMCs supplied cDNA or gDNA.

The CDR3 has 14 residues. The germline CDR1 and CDR2 sequences are LNHDA and SQIVND (reference sequence). The V end was cut by 6 bases, the J end by 0 bases, with 11 bases between. Per the original data handling: Using reference gene primer amplification, nucleated cell counts were estimated. Sequenced by immunoSEQ multiplex PCR; TCRdb stores in-frame clones only, minus some. V and J calls and clone size are those listed in that table; D and trimming were worked out from the DNA. The sample lists over 25,000 clones, under 85% occurring once. The V and J genes are TRBV19 and TRBJ1-2, with D perhaps matching TRBD1 (6 bases). Specimen: peripheral blood. This TCR came from an elderly man with acute or convalescent COVID-19. The CDR3 loop reads CASRAGATNYGYTF. In DNA form, the CDR3 reads TGTGCCAGTAGGGCGGGGGCTACTAACTATGGCTACACCTTC. Full variable domain (remainder filled in from reference TRBV19 and TRBJ1-2): DGGITQSPKYLFRKEGQNVTLSCEQNLNHDAMYWYRQDPGQGLRLIYYSQIVNDFQKGDIAEGYSVSREKKESFPLTVTSAQKNPTAFYLCASRAGATNYGYTFGSGTRLTVV.